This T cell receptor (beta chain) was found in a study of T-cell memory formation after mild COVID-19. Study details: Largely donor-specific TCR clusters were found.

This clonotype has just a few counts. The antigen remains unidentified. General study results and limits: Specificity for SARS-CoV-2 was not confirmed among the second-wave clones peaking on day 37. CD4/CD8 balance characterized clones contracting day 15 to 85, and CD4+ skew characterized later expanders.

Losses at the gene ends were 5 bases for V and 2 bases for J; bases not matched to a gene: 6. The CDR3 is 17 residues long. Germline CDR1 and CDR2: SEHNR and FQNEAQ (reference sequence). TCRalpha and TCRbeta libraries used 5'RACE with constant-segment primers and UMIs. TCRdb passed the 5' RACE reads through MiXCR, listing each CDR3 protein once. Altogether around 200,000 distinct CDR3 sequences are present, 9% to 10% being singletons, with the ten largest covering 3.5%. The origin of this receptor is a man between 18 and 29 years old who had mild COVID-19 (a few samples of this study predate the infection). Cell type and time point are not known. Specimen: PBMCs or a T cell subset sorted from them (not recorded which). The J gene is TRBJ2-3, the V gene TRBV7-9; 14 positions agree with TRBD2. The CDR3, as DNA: TGTGCCAGCAGCCCGGGACTAGCGGGGGTGCTCACAGATACGCAGTATTTT. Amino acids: CASSPGLAGVLTDTQYF.